This is a list of T cell receptor beta chains from one sample in a study of beta chain features in type 1 diabetes. TCRdb keeps only in-frame clones here, not all; method: immunoSEQ multiplex PCR. There are approximately 280,000 clones in the sample; 15% occur only once, and around 0.015% lies in the top ten. Source material: naive CD4+ T cells from blood. All receptors derive from a man aged 18 to 35 with type 1 diabetes. CDR3s include the opening cysteine and the closing phenylalanine or tryptophan. Each record gives: D gene, clone size, V gene, J gene, CDR3 protein, CDR3 DNA. A D gene is named only where the DNA matches it firmly. Size is stated for part of the rows, as once, few or many counts, or as a class when the clone is expanded.

NA	few	TRBV28	TRBJ1-2	CASSLPRYRTNYGYTF	TGTGCCAGCAGTCTCCCCAGGTATCGGACAAACTATGGCTACACCTTC
NA	NA	TRBV6-5	TRBJ2-7	CASSYNKRTPSREQYF	TGTGCCAGCAGTTACAATAAACGTACACCTAGCAGGGAGCAGTACTTC
NA	NA	TRBV11-2	TRBJ2-7	CASSLDPGLHLEQYF	TGTGCCAGCAGCTTAGACCCGGGACTTCACCTCGAGCAGTACTTC
NA	NA	TRBV15	TRBJ2-3	CATSWGRSTDTQYF	TGTGCCACCAGCTGGGGGCGTAGCACAGATACGCAGTATTTT
NA	NA	TRBV6-1	TRBJ2-1	CASSVEYRTEVNEQFF	TGTGCCAGCAGTGTCGAATATCGGACAGAAGTAAATGAGCAGTTCTTC
TRBD2	NA	TRBV7-2	TRBJ2-5	CASSSPGGRRETQYF	TGTGCCAGCAGCTCCCCGGGAGGGAGAAGGGAGACCCAGTACTTC
TRBD1	NA	TRBV7-9	TRBJ2-5	CASSSITGQVQYF	TGTGCCAGCAGCTCGATAACAGGACAGGTCCAGTACTTC
NA	few	TRBV28	TRBJ2-7	CASRGRRAGYEQYF	TGTGCCAGCAGGGGGAGGAGGGCGGGCTACGAGCAGTACTTC
TRBD2	NA	TRBV30	TRBJ2-1	CAWRLAGGPFEQFF	TGTGCCTGGAGGTTGGCGGGAGGGCCATTTGAGCAGTTCTTC
TRBD1	NA	TRBV7-9	TRBJ2-3	CASSLGDSSQYF	TGTGCCAGCAGCTTAGGGGACAGCTCGCAGTATTTT
TRBD1	few	TRBV9	TRBJ2-5	CASSADRGRETQYF	TGTGCCAGCAGCGCCGACAGGGGGCGGGAGACCCAGTACTTC
NA	NA	TRBV5-1	TRBJ2-3	CASSFGSVSTDTQYF	TGCGCCAGCAGCTTTGGCAGCGTCAGCACAGATACGCAGTATTTT
TRBD2	NA	TRBV28	TRBJ2-3	CASSLAGARTDTQYF	TGTGCCAGCAGTTTAGCGGGAGCCCGCACAGATACGCAGTATTTT
NA	few	TRBV15	TRBJ2-7	CATSRAGALLYEQYF	TGTGCCACCAGCAGAGCAGGGGCCCTCCTCTACGAGCAGTACTTC
NA	few	TRBV4-3	TRBJ1-2	CASSQGSGAFYGYTF	TGCGCCAGCAGCCAAGGGAGTGGGGCATTCTATGGCTACACCTTC
NA	NA	TRBV5-1	TRBJ2-3	CASSSGQSFEADTQYF	TGCGCCAGCAGCTCCGGTCAGTCGTTTGAGGCAGATACGCAGTATTTT
NA	NA	TRBV27	TRBJ2-3	CASRRVRLPSDTQYF	TGTGCCAGCAGGAGGGTGAGACTACCTTCAGATACGCAGTATTTT
NA	few	TRBV18	TRBJ1-2	CASSPTAQALGYTF	TGTGCCAGCTCACCAACGGCACAGGCTTTGGGCTACACCTTC
NA	NA	TRBV11-2	TRBJ2-5	CASSLDPRYQETQYF	TGTGCCAGCAGCTTAGATCCGAGGTACCAAGAGACCCAGTACTTC
TRBD1	few	TRBV5-1	TRBJ2-5	CASSGKTGGEETQYF	TGCGCCAGCAGCGGGAAGACAGGGGGGGAAGAGACCCAGTACTTC
NA	few	TRBV29-1	TRBJ1-2	CSVDPGIYGYTF	TGCAGCGTTGATCCAGGCATCTATGGCTACACCTTC
NA	few	TRBV2	TRBJ2-6	CASSGQGPTSGANVLTF	TGTGCCAGCAGTGGCCAGGGGCCCACTTCTGGGGCCAACGTCCTGACTTTC
NA	few	TRBV13	TRBJ2-2	CASSRGTLETGELFF	TGTGCCAGCAGCCGAGGGACACTCGAAACCGGGGAGCTGTTTTTT
NA	NA	TRBV4-1	TRBJ2-7	CASSRVAGYEQYF	TGCGCCAGCAGCCGTGTTGCCGGCTACGAGCAGTACTTC
NA	NA	TRBV7-9	TRBJ1-1	CASSSVPTGTEAFF	TGTGCCAGCAGCTCCGTCCCGACGGGCACTGAAGCTTTCTTT
NA	few	TRBV5-6	TRBJ1-3	CASSKRGQLGNTIYF	TGTGCCAGCAGCAAGAGGGGACAACTTGGAAACACCATATATTTT
TRBD2	NA	TRBV7-2	TRBJ2-1	CASSLGGPAGHEQFF	TGTGCCAGCAGCTTAGGGGGTCCAGCGGGGCATGAGCAGTTCTTC
NA	few	TRBV10-3	TRBJ1-1	CAIRGRADTEAFF	TGTGCCATCAGGGGCAGGGCGGACACTGAAGCTTTCTTT
NA	few	TRBV6-6	TRBJ2-1	CASSLELATEQFF	TGTGCCAGCAGCCTAGAGCTAGCGACCGAGCAGTTCTTC
TRBD1	few	TRBV28	TRBJ2-6	CASSLGGQGAAGANVLTF	TGTGCCAGCAGTTTAGGGGGACAGGGGGCGGCTGGGGCCAACGTCCTGACTTTC
NA	NA	TRBV14	TRBJ2-7	CASSRYSQSSYEQYF	TGTGCCAGCAGCCGCTACAGCCAGAGCTCCTACGAGCAGTACTTC
TRBD2	few	TRBV20-1	TRBJ2-7	CSARVSGGKYF	TGCAGTGCTAGAGTTAGCGGGGGAAAGTACTTC
TRBD1	NA	TRBV27	TRBJ1-2	CASSSASGQGAIYYGYTF	TGTGCCAGCAGTTCGGCGAGTGGACAGGGGGCAATATACTATGGCTACACCTTC
TRBD2	NA	TRBV27	TRBJ2-7	CASQPPGLPPYEQYF	TGTGCCAGCCAACCTCCGGGACTACCTCCCTACGAGCAGTACTTC
NA	NA	TRBV6-6	TRBJ2-3	CASSYSWPTDTQYF	TGTGCCAGCAGTTACTCGTGGCCCACAGATACGCAGTATTTT
NA	few	TRBV12-5	TRBJ2-1	CASGSGDAKPSEQFF	TGTGCTAGTGGTTCAGGGGACGCAAAGCCCAGTGAGCAGTTCTTC
NA	few	TRBV27	TRBJ2-5	CASASRNTETQYF	TGTGCCAGCGCGTCGCGGAATACGGAGACCCAGTACTTC
TRBD2	NA	TRBV11-2	TRBJ2-7	CASSHPGAGGYEQYF	TGTGCCAGCAGCCATCCAGGGGCGGGGGGCTACGAGCAGTACTTC
TRBD2	few	TRBV30	TRBJ2-1	CAWASGPYNEQFF	TGTGCCTGGGCTAGCGGACCCTACAATGAGCAGTTCTTC
NA	NA	TRBV4-3	TRBJ2-5	CASSEEYQETQYF	TGCGCCAGCAGTGAAGAGTACCAAGAGACCCAGTACTTC
TRBD2	few	TRBV5-4	TRBJ2-2	CASSLLAGGNTGELFF	TGTGCCAGCAGCTTACTAGCGGGGGGAAACACCGGGGAGCTGTTTTTT
NA	few	TRBV15	TRBJ2-5	CATSRDRGGETQYF	TGTGCCACCAGCAGAGACAGGGGTGGGGAGACCCAGTACTTC
TRBD1	NA	TRBV9	TRBJ1-4	CASSLGQGATNEKLFF	TGTGCCAGCAGCCTCGGACAGGGGGCAACTAATGAAAAACTGTTTTTT
NA	NA	TRBV7-9	TRBJ1-5	CASSHPGPGQPQHF	TGTGCCAGCAGCCATCCCGGTCCGGGTCAGCCCCAGCATTTT
NA	NA	TRBV7-8	TRBJ2-1	CASSLVPRGPYNEQFF	TGTGCCAGCAGCTTAGTTCCGCGGGGGCCTTACAATGAGCAGTTCTTC
NA	few	TRBV9	TRBJ2-7	CASSIGGTGEQYF	TGTGCCAGCAGCATCGGAGGGACGGGCGAGCAGTACTTC
NA	NA	TRBV7-9	TRBJ2-7	CASSPVGGDEQYF	TGTGCCAGCAGCCCAGTTGGTGGAGACGAGCAGTACTTC
TRBD1	NA	TRBV7-2	TRBJ1-6	CASSLGTGDYNSPLHF	TGTGCCAGCAGCCTCGGGACAGGGGATTACAATTCACCCCTCCACTTT
NA	NA	TRBV15	TRBJ1-4	CATSRRATNEKLFF	TGTGCCACCAGCCGGCGGGCAACTAATGAAAAACTGTTTTTT